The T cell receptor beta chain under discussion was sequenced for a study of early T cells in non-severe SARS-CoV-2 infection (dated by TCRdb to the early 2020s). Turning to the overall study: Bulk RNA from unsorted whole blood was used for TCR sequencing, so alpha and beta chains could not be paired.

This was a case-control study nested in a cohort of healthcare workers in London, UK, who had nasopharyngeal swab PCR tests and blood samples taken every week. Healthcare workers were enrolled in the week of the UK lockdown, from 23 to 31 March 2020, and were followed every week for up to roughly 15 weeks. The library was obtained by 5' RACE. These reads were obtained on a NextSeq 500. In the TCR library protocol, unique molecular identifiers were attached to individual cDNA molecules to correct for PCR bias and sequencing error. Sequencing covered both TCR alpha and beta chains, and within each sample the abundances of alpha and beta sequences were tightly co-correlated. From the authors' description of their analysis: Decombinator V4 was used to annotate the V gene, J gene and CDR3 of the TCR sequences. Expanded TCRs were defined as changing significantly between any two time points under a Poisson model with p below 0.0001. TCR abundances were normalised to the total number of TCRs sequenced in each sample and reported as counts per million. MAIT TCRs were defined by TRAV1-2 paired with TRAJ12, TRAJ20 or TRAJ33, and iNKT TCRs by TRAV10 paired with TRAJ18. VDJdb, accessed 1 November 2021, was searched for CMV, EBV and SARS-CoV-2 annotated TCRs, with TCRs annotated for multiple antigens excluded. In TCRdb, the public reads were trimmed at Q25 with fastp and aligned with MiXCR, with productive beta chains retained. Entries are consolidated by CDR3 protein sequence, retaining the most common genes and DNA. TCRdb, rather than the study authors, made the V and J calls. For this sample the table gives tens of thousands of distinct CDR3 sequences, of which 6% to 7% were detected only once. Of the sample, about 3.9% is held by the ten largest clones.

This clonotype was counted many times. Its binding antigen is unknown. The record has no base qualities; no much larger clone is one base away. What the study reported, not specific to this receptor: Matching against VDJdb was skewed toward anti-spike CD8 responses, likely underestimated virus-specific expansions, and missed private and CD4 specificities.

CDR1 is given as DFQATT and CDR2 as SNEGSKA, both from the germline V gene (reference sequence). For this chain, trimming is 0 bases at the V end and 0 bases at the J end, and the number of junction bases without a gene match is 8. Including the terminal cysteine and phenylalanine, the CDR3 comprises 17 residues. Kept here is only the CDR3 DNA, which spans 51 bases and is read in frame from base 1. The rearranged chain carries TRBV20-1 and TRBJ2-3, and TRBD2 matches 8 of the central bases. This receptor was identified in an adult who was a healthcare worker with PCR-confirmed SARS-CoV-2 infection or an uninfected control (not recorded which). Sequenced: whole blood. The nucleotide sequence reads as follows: TGCAGTGCTAGAGATCCACGGGGGGGCCGTAGCACAGATACGCAGTATTTT. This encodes CSARDPRGGRSTDTQYF.